The 5 T cell receptor beta chains below all came from one sample that was sequenced in a study of blood T cell repertoires in COVID-19. This table comes from immunoSEQ multiplex PCR, and its TCRdb copy is limited to in-frame clones, with some not included. The sample shows about 64,000 clones, 80% to 90% of them seen only once. The sequenced sample consisted of peripheral blood. The receptors shown here come from a middle-aged man with acute or convalescent COVID-19.

This chain uses TRBV2 with TRBJ1-1; 8 nucleotides agree with TRBD1. The V and J ends lost 5 bases and 8 bases, in that order; junction bases with no gene match: 1. Germline CDR1 is SNHLY and CDR2 is FYNNEI. The CDR3 spans 11 residues. Here the CDR3 reads CASSRDREAFF. The CDR3, as DNA: TGTGCCAGCAGTCGGGACAGGGAAGCTTTCTTT. Full variable domain (rest looked up from reference TRBV2 and TRBJ1-1): EPEVTQTPSHQVTQMGQEVILRCVPISNHLYFYWYRQILGQKVEFLVSFYNNEISEKSEIFDDQFSVERPDGSNFTLKIRSTKLEDSAMYFCASSRDREAFFGQGTRLTVV.

DNA for the CDR3: TGTGCCAGTAGTATGAGCGCAATCTCTGGAAACACCATATATTTT. It yields the protein CASSMSAISGNTIYF. This chain joins TRBV19 and TRBJ1-3; the D is unclear. V was cut by 3 bases and J by 0 bases, with 9 bases left in between. The CDR3 is made up of 15 amino acids. Germline assignment: CDR1 LNHDA and CDR2 SQIVND (reference sequence).

The gene calls are TRBV9 and TRBJ1-1; perhaps TRBD1 as D (6 bases). Trimming removed 3 bases at V and 5 bases at J, with 14 bases between. CDR3 size: 14 residues. Germline V gene data show CDR1 as SGDLS and CDR2 as YYNGEE. The CDR3 region is CASSGTVGLTEAFF. DNA for the CDR3: TGTGCCAGCAGCGGGACAGTCGGATTGACTGAAGCTTTCTTT.

The rearrangement links TRBV28 to TRBJ2-1, with 7 bases matching TRBD2. This CDR3 contains 15 residues. Per the germline V gene, CDR1 is MDHEN and CDR2 is SYDVKM. V shed 7 bases and J 4 bases; nucleotides not matched to a gene: 10. In DNA, the CDR3 is TGTGCCAGCACTCCGGCGGGGGTAGGATACAATGAGCAGTTCTTC. The encoded protein is CASTPAGVGYNEQFF.

The gene calls are TRBV9 and TRBJ1-3; D is undetermined. The V end lost 2 bases, the J end lost 0 bases, and 9 bases lay between the germline ends. The CDR3 spans 15 residues. Germline V gives CDR1 SGDLS, CDR2 YYNGEE. The chain's CDR3 is CASSVRRVSGNTIYF. The CDR3 DNA follows: TGTGCCAGCAGCGTTCGGCGGGTCTCTGGAAACACCATATATTTT.